The 26 T cell receptor beta chains presented below share a single source sample, sequenced in a study of beta chain features in type 1 diabetes (dated by TCRdb to 2017 to 2018). To prepare the library, the immunoSEQ multiplex PCR assay was applied. The High Capacity cDNA Reverse Transcription Kit was used to reverse transcribe all of the isolated RNA, meaning that expressed TCRB transcripts were what got sequenced. The source is immuneACCESS, and TCRdb retained only in-frame sequences with V and J called. Part of the clones is not carried over; for the studies checked, unresolved V genes explain less than half of this, and the remainder is unexplained. Counted in this sample were about 360,000 clones; around an eighth of them appeared once. Roughly 0.017% of the sample comes from the top ten. Sequenced: naive CD4+ T cells from blood. According to the study, the label for this sample's cell subset or site signals: true naive CD4+ T cells. The receptors originated from a man aged 18 to 29 in good health.

The sample holds a few counts of this clone. This chain uses TRBV29-1 with TRBJ2-2; D may be TRBD2 (6 bases). Germline CDR1 reads SQVTM; CDR2 reads ANQGSEA. V was shortened by 3 bases and J by 5 bases, with 13 bases between the two germline ends. The length of the CDR3 is 14 residues. The CDR3 bases are TGCAGCGTTGAGTTCGGGAGCGGTACCGGGGAGCTGTTTTTT. The encoded protein is CSVEFGSGTGELFF.

This clone appeared a few times. The rearrangement links TRBV7-9 to TRBJ2-7; tentative D call: TRBD2 (5 bases). The ends were cut back, 1 base at V and 6 bases at J, with 10 bases in the middle. CDR3 size: 13 residues. Germline CDR1 SEHNR, CDR2 FQNEAQ (reference sequence). The CDR3 nucleotides read TGTGCCAGCAGCTTAGAGGCTAGCACCGAGCAGTACTTC. It is translated as CASSLEASTEQYF. Based on the CDR3 plus reference TRBV7-9 and TRBJ2-7, the full variable domain is DTGVSQNPRHKITKRGQNVTFRCDPISEHNRLYWYRQTLGQGPEFLTYFQNEAQLEKSRLLSDRFSAERPKGSFSTLEIQRTEQGDSAMYLCASSLEASTEQYFGPGTRLTVT.

The CDR3 spells CASSRTGFNTGELFF. In DNA, the CDR3 is TGTGCCAGCAGCCGGACAGGGTTTAACACCGGGGAGCTGTTTTTT. J is TRBJ2-2 and V is TRBV6-5; 8 nucleotides align to TRBD1. The CDR3 has 15 residues. Germline lookup yields CDR1 MNHEY and CDR2 SVGAGI. J gave up 2 bases and V 6 bases, and 5 bases lay outside the gene matches.

This clone was recorded a few times. The rearrangement joins TRBV6-1 to TRBJ2-1; TRBD2 might be the D (6 bases). V dropped 7 bases and J dropped 8 bases, with 9 bases sitting between them. CDR1 is MNHNS and CDR2 is SASEGT in the germline V gene. The CDR3 has 11 residues. The CDR3 DNA sequence: TGTGCCAGCACCCGCGGGGATGAGCAGTTCTTC. Translating gives CASTRGDEQFF.

This sequence joins TRBV5-1 and TRBJ2-3, with D possibly matching TRBD1 (6 bases). The V and J ends lost 4 bases and 4 bases respectively, with 19 bases between them. The CDR3 contains 16 residues. Germline values: CDR1 SGHRS, CDR2 YFSETQ. The CDR3 bases are TGCGCCAGCAGCACCCGGACAGTTATGGGCGCAGATACGCAGTATTTT. Protein: CASSTRTVMGADTQYF. The full variable domain, its missing parts supplied by reference TRBV5-1 and TRBJ2-3, is KAGVTQTPRYLIKTRGQQVTLSCSPISGHRSVSWYQQTPGQGLQFLFEYFSETQRNKGNFPGRFSGRQFSNSRSEMNVSTLELGDSALYLCASSTRTVMGADTQYFGPGTRLTVL.

The CDR3 DNA sequence: TGTGCCAGCAGCCTAAGGACAGGGCTGGTCGAGCAGTACTTC. This translates into CASSLRTGLVEQYF. V usage is TRBV7-6 and J usage is TRBJ2-7, with 8 bases matching TRBD1. The germline V gene encodes CDR1 SGHVS and CDR2 FNYEAQ. CDR3 length: 14 amino acids. With V trimmed by 5 bases and J by 6 bases, 9 bases remained unmatched.

This clone was found a few times. The J gene is TRBJ2-3, the V gene TRBV9; 10 bases are shared with TRBD2. Germline lookup yields CDR1 SGDLS and CDR2 YYNGEE. J lost 6 bases, V lost 4 bases, and 11 bases had no gene match. The CDR3 spans 16 residues. CDR3 in DNA: TGTGCCAGCAGCTTCCTAGCGGGGGCCACCGCGGATACGCAGTATTTT. Translated, it gives CASSFLAGATADTQYF.

The chain employs TRBV5-4 and TRBJ1-2; no definite D call. The CDR3 sequence is 14 residues long. Germline V lookup: CDR1 SGHNT, CDR2 YYREEE (reference sequence). V lost 4 bases and J lost 6, with 16 bases in between. CDR3 protein: CASSPMGEGHGYTF. In DNA, the CDR3 is TGTGCCAGCAGCCCCATGGGAGAAGGGCATGGCTACACCTTC. The full variable domain, its missing parts supplied by reference TRBV5-4 and TRBJ1-2, is ETGVTQSPTHLIKTRGQQVTLRCSSQSGHNTVSWYQQALGQGPQFIFQYYREEENGRGNFPPRFSGLQFPNYSSELNVNALELDDSALYLCASSPMGEGHGYTFGSGTRLTVV.

The rearrangement joins TRBV30 to TRBJ2-1, with D possibly TRBD1 on 5 matching bases. Germline V gene sequence: CDR1 GTSNPN, CDR2 SVGIG (reference sequence). The CDR3 has 15 amino acids. Trimming left V 0 bases short and J 0 bases short, with 9 bases between. The CDR3 protein is CAWSVVRASYNEQFF. The DNA of the CDR3 is TGTGCCTGGAGTGTAGTCAGGGCCTCCTACAATGAGCAGTTCTTC.

In its sample, this clone was seen a few times. The chain has TRBV11-2 and TRBJ2-1; tentative D call: TRBD2 (6 bases). There are 13 residues in the CDR3. V dropped 3 bases and J dropped 8 bases, with 11 bases sitting between them. CDR1 is SGHAT, CDR2 FQNNGV, per germline. The DNA for the CDR3 is TGTGCCAGCAGCTTCGGGGAGGCTCATGAGCAGTTCTTC. Protein product: CASSFGEAHEQFF.

This clone was detected a few times. The chain uses TRBV4-1 and TRBJ2-7, with D perhaps TRBD2 (5 bases). The CDR3 runs to 14 residues. Trimming removed 3 bases at V and 4 bases at J, with 13 bases between. Per germline, CDR1 MGHRA and CDR2 YSYEKL. The CDR3 sequence: CASSQATRVYEQYF. CDR3 in DNA: TGCGCCAGCAGCCAGGCCACGCGGGTGTACGAGCAGTACTTC.

The chain employs TRBV5-1 and TRBJ1-1, with a tentative D call TRBD1 (6 bases). V was shortened by 0 bases and J by 1 base, with 13 bases between the two germline ends. The CDR3 spans 16 residues. Germline V CDR1 and CDR2: SGHRS, YFSETQ. The CDR3, as DNA: TGCGCCAGCAGCTTGGGGCCCTGGACAGAGAACACTGAAGCTTTCTTT. Translating it yields CASSLGPWTENTEAFF.

This clone was observed a handful of times. The genes are TRBV9 and TRBJ2-1; TRBD2 matches at 7 bases. CDR1 is SGDLS and CDR2 is YYNGEE in the germline V gene. The J segment lost 0 bases and the V segment lost 4 bases, leaving 10 bases of the junction unmatched. The CDR3 extends over 17 amino acids. The CDR3 spells CASSSRSGESSYNEQFF. The CDR3 bases are TGTGCCAGCAGCTCAAGGAGCGGGGAGAGCTCCTACAATGAGCAGTTCTTC.

In DNA, the CDR3 is TGTGCCTGGAGTGTATCGCCAGGGCTTAGCGGGACCCAGTACTTC. This encodes CAWSVSPGLSGTQYF. This chain links TRBV30 with TRBJ2-5; TRBD2 might be the D (6 bases). Germline CDR1 is GTSNPN and CDR2 is SVGIG (reference sequence). V gave up 0 bases and J gave up 7 bases, with 18 bases separating them. The CDR3 has 15 residues.

This clone was found a few times. The chain has TRBV6-1 and TRBJ2-7; D might be TRBD2 (5 bases). With 6 bases removed from V and 1 base from J, the gap between germline ends came to 10 bases. From germline, CDR1 is MNHNS and CDR2 SASEGT. This CDR3 is 13 amino acids long. For the CDR3, the DNA is TGTGCCAGCAGGCGGGCAGTGTCCTACGAGCAGTACTTC. Its protein is CASRRAVSYEQYF.

V usage is TRBV7-2 and J usage is TRBJ2-5; D unresolved. This CDR3 contains 13 residues. Germline CDR1 reads SGHTA; CDR2 reads FQGNSA. With 5 bases removed from V and 4 bases from J, the gap between germline ends came to 11 bases. CDR3: CASSHPGLETQYF. The CDR3 nucleotides are TGTGCCAGCAGCCACCCAGGTCTAGAGACCCAGTACTTC.

This clone was picked up a small number of times. The junction departs from the called germline gene at one end, perhaps through a read error. The chain has TRBV7-7 and TRBJ2-5; maybe TRBD1 (6 bases). Germline loops: CDR1 SSHAT, CDR2 FNYEAQ (reference sequence). The CDR3 runs to 15 residues. The CDR3 region has the DNA TGTGCTAGCAGCTCTTCGGACAGTGGGCGGGAGACCCAGTACTTC. Residues: CASSSSDSGRETQYF.

This clone was detected only a few times. This chain links TRBV5-1 with TRBJ2-2, with D perhaps TRBD2 (6 bases). The CDR3 covers 15 residues. The germline gives CDR1 SGHRS, CDR2 YFSETQ. Trimming took 2 bases from V and 0 from J, leaving 8 bases between them. This CDR3 reads CASSFSGANTGELFF. The CDR3 DNA reads as TGCGCCAGCAGCTTTAGCGGTGCGAACACCGGGGAGCTGTTTTTT.

This clone appeared a few times. For the CDR3, the DNA is TGTGCCAGTAGTATCCGCAGGGATAACACTGAAGCTTTCTTT. It yields the protein CASSIRRDNTEAFF. The V gene is TRBV19, the J gene TRBJ1-1; a weak D match, TRBD1 (5 bases). V lost 3 bases, J lost 2 bases, and 10 bases lay in between. CDR1 and CDR2 (germline): LNHDA, SQIVND (reference sequence). This CDR3 spans 14 amino acids.

Concerning this clone: This specimen includes other DNA sequences encoding the same CDR3. This chain links TRBV7-9 with TRBJ2-3; 10 nucleotides agree with TRBD1. Germline V CDR1 and CDR2: SEHNR, FQNEAQ (reference sequence). The CDR3 has 14 amino acids. V shed 5 bases, J shed 4 bases, and the junction held 3 bases outside the gene matches. The CDR3 loop reads CASSLGQGADTQYF. The CDR3 bases are TGTGCCAGCAGCCTCGGACAGGGGGCAGATACGCAGTATTTT.

This chain uses TRBV15 with TRBJ1-6, with a possible D match to TRBD1 (5 bases). Germline-derived CDR1 and CDR2 are LNHNV and YYDKDF (reference sequence). The CDR3 sequence is 14 residues long. The germline V and J ends were trimmed by 8 bases and 10 bases, with 18 bases remaining between them. This CDR3 reads CATRGEGEVSPLHF. In DNA, the CDR3 is TGTGCCACCCGCGGGGAAGGGGAGGTGTCACCCCTCCACTTT.

This clone was detected a few times. CDR3 in DNA: TGTGCCAGCAGCCCACCCGACGGGAGCCCGCGCCAGCAGTACTTC. Residues: CASSPPDGSPRQQYF. The chain couples TRBV4-2 to TRBJ2-7; weak D call: TRBD2 (6 bases). V was shortened by 4 bases and J by 8 bases, with 21 bases between the two germline ends. The CDR3 extends over 15 amino acids. The germline V gene encodes CDR1 LGHNA and CDR2 YNFKEQ.

This clone was observed a few times. The sample has other DNA sequences that encode this CDR3 too. This chain uses TRBV30 with TRBJ1-3; tentatively, D is TRBD1 (5 bases). The CDR3 extends over 12 amino acids. Germline V gene sequence: CDR1 GTSNPN, CDR2 SVGIG (reference sequence). V dropped 4 bases and J dropped 1 base, with 5 bases sitting between them. CDR3 nucleotide sequence: TGTGCCTGGACAGGGTCTGGAAACACCATATATTTT. It encodes CAWTGSGNTIYF.

This chain connects TRBV7-3 to TRBJ2-5; D remains unclear. The CDR3 is 14 amino acids. Looked up from germline, CDR1 is SGHTA and CDR2 is FQGTGA. V lost 2 bases, J lost 3 bases, and 10 bases lay in between. CDR3 sequence reads: CASSLASVKETQYF. CDR3 nucleotide sequence: TGTGCCAGCAGCTTAGCTTCAGTCAAAGAGACCCAGTACTTC.

The CDR3 DNA is TGTGCCAGCAGTCCAACCCCAGACAGGGAAGCTTTCTTT. Translation gives CASSPTPDREAFF. V and J are TRBV27 and TRBJ1-1, with a tentative D call TRBD1 (6 bases). Germline CDR1 is MNHEY and CDR2 is SMNVEV (reference sequence). V gave up 5 bases and J gave up 8 bases, with 15 bases separating them. This CDR3 has 13 amino acids.

This clone came up a few times. This chain joins TRBV28 and TRBJ2-7, with D possibly matching TRBD1 (6 bases). The V and J ends lost 10 bases and 2 bases respectively, with 9 bases between them. The CDR3 has 11 amino acids. CDR1 is MDHEN and CDR2 is SYDVKM in the germline V gene. The CDR3 protein is CATRQAYEQYF. CDR3 DNA: TGTGCCACCAGACAGGCCTACGAGCAGTACTTC.